This TCR beta chain appears in the sequencing data of a study of CD8 T cells in Susac syndrome. Random-hexamer reverse transcription was applied to roughly 0.5 to 1 ug RNA. TCRdb recomputed calls from the immunoSEQ multiplex PCR reads with MiXCR, one row per CDR3 protein. The sample has under 150,000 distinct CDR3 sequences, under 95% seen once; the top ten hold 0.24%. Germline V lookup: CDR1 MDHEN, CDR2 SYDVKM. This CDR3 is 11 amino acids long. The V end lost 5 bases, the J end lost 6 bases, and 8 bases lay between the germline ends. This chain connects TRBV28 to TRBJ2-7; D call uncertain. Sequenced material: CD8+ T cells from PBMCs. This clonotype was sampled from a human donor with multiple sclerosis. The chain's CDR3 is CASSPHFEQYF. The CDR3 DNA reads as TGTGCCAGCAGTCCGCATTTCGAGCAGTACTTC.